The TCR beta chain described here comes from a study of CD8 T cells in ankylosing spondylitis. V lost 4 bases and J lost 0, with 10 bases in between. CDR1 is MNHEY, CDR2 SVGAGI, per germline. The CDR3 consists of 14 residues. Study results and caveats: A TCR beta motif made of roughly eight highly homologous variants seemed typical of ankylosing spondylitis blood. Significant enrichment of disease-linked clones was reportedly seen in matched ankylosing spondylitis synovial fluid.

This clonotype was seen only once. Its target is unknown. Each TCR beta library was made by quantitative 5'-RACE that incorporated molecular barcodes. TCRdb analysed the 5' RACE reads with MiXCR anew, one entry per CDR3 protein. Found here are 130,000 or so distinct CDR3 sequences, about an eighth of them singletons; the top ten hold approximately 4%. The receptor was isolated from a female donor with ankylosing spondylitis or in good health (not recorded which). The J gene is TRBJ2-7, the V gene TRBV6-5; D not resolved. Sequencing was done on a sample of blood, either unsorted or a sorted T cell fraction (not recorded which). The CDR3 protein is CASSWTASSYEQYF. The CDR3, as DNA: TGTGCCAGCAGTTGGACCGCAAGCTCCTACGAGCAGTACTTC.